One sample yielded the 8 T cell receptor beta chains listed below, sequenced in a study of blood T cell repertoires in COVID-19. Generated by immunoSEQ multiplex PCR, the TCRdb table keeps only in-frame clones and is missing some. Of around 160,000 clones in the sample, roughly 78% are singletons; the top ten hold over 12%. Material: peripheral blood. The receptors originated from a human donor with acute or convalescent COVID-19. The donor label of this sample is uncertain.

In its sample, this clone was seen a few times. This chain uses TRBV5-4 with TRBJ2-2; possibly TRBD2 for D (7 bases). The V end was cut by 4 bases, the J end by 1 base, with 17 bases between. The CDR3 covers 17 residues. CDR1 SGHNT and CDR2 YYREEE come from the germline V gene (reference sequence). The CDR3 reads CASSSGGAGVNTGELFF. CDR3 DNA sequence: TGTGCCAGCAGCAGTGGGGGGGCAGGGGTGAACACCGGGGAGCTGTTTTTT. Drawing the rest from reference TRBV5-4 and TRBJ2-2, the complete variable domain is ETGVTQSPTHLIKTRGQQVTLRCSSQSGHNTVSWYQQALGQGPQFIFQYYREEENGRGNFPPRFSGLQFPNYSSELNVNALELDDSALYLCASSSGGAGVNTGELFFGEGSRLTVL.

This rearrangement joins TRBV2 to TRBJ2-2; 10 positions match TRBD1. Germline CDR1 SNHLY, CDR2 FYNNEI. The CDR3 length is 15 residues. V lost 4 bases to trimming and J lost 2 bases; unmatched junction nucleotides: 1. In DNA form, the CDR3 reads TGTGCCAGCAGTGGGGACAGGGGAAACACCGGGGAGCTGTTTTTT. It encodes CASSGDRGNTGELFF.

The CDR3 here is CASSAWDRGYGYTF. DNA of the CDR3: TGTGCCAGCAGCGCGTGGGACAGGGGTTATGGCTACACCTTC. The chain uses TRBV7-9 and TRBJ1-2, with 10 bases matching TRBD1. Losses at the gene ends were 5 bases for V and 5 bases for J; bases not matched to a gene: 5. CDR1 and CDR2 from the germline V gene are SEHNR and FQNEAQ (reference sequence). The CDR3 totals 14 residues.

The chain links TRBV11-2 to TRBJ2-2; a weak D match, TRBD2 (7 bases). Trimming removed 6 bases from V and 5 bases from J, with 16 bases in between. This CDR3 region has 15 residues. From germline, CDR1 is SGHAT and CDR2 FQNNGV. The CDR3 here is CASSSARGQTGELFF. In nucleotides, the CDR3 is TGTGCCAGCAGTTCCGCGCGGGGGCAGACCGGGGAGCTGTTTTTT.

The genes are TRBV19 and TRBJ1-6; 8 positions agree with TRBD1. Germline V gene sequence: CDR1 LNHDA, CDR2 SQIVND (reference sequence). The CDR3 extends over 13 amino acids. The ends lost 7 bases at V and 7 bases at J; junction bases unmatched: 3. The CDR3 sequence is CASTWDRNSPLHF. DNA for the CDR3: TGTGCCAGTACTTGGGACAGGAATTCACCCCTCCACTTT. Full variable domain (missing parts from reference TRBV19 and TRBJ1-6): DGGITQSPKYLFRKEGQNVTLSCEQNLNHDAMYWYRQDPGQGLRLIYYSQIVNDFQKGDIAEGYSVSREKKESFPLTVTSAQKNPTAFYLCASTWDRNSPLHFGNGTRLTVT.

This chain uses TRBV7-8 with TRBJ1-2, with a possible D match to TRBD1 (5 bases). The CDR3 totals 15 residues. Trimming took off 0 bases at V and 4 bases at J, with 12 bases between the two ends. The germline V gene has CDR1 SGHVS and CDR2 FQNEAQ. The CDR3 region is CASSLAGRVSYGYTF. The CDR3 region has the DNA TGTGCCAGCAGCTTAGCTGGCAGGGTGAGCTATGGCTACACCTTC.

J is TRBJ2-1 and V is TRBV2; 11 bases are shared with TRBD2. This CDR3 has 15 residues. J was trimmed by 8 bases and V by 4 bases; bases with no gene match: 7. Germline values: CDR1 SNHLY, CDR2 FYNNEI. CDR3 in DNA: TGTGCCAGCAGTGGGCGGCTAGCGGGGGGCGATGAGCAGTTCTTC. This translates into CASSGRLAGGDEQFF.

The CDR3, as DNA: TGTGCCAGCCGGGGCGGGGGGATCGAGCAGTACTTC. It yields the protein CASRGGGIEQYF. This chain connects TRBV6-6 to TRBJ2-7; 8 bases are shared with TRBD2. V gave up 8 bases and J gave up 6 bases; unmatched junction bases: 6. The CDR3 consists of 12 residues. Germline values: CDR1 MNHNY, CDR2 SVGAGI (reference sequence).